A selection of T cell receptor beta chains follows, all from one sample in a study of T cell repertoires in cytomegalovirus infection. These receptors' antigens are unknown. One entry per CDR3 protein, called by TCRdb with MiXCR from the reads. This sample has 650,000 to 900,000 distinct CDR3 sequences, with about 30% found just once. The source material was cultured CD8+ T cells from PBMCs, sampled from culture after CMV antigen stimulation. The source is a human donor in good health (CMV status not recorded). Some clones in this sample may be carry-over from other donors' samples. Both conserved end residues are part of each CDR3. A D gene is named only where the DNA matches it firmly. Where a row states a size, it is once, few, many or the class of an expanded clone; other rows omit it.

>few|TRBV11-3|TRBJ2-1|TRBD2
CASSSGLAGGEQFF
TGTGCCAGCAGCTCGGGACTAGCGGGGGGTGAGCAGTTCTTC
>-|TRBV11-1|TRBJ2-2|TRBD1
CASSPRDRGYTGELFF
TGTGCCAGCAGCCCCAGGGACAGGGGATACACCGGGGAGCTGTTTTTT
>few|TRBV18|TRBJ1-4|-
CASSPKGVSEKLFF
TGTGCCAGCTCCCCGAAGGGGGTAAGCGAAAAACTGTTTTTT
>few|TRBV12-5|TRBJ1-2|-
CASGGYGYTF
TGTGCTAGCGGGGGCTATGGCTACACCTTC
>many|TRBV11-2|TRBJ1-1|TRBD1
CASSLVLGQKNTEAFF
TGTGCCAGCAGCTTAGTACTGGGACAGAAAAACACTGAAGCTTTCTTT
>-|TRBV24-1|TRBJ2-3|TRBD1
CATSERDRDGFGDTQYF
TGTGCCACCAGTGAACGGGACAGGGACGGTTTCGGAGATACGCAGTATTTT
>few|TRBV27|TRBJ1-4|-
CASSSLGRVEKLFF
TGTGCCAGCAGTTCCCTAGGACGTGTTGAAAAACTGTTTTTT
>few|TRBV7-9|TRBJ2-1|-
CASSLVLGAEQFF
TGTGCCAGCAGCTTAGTGTTAGGGGCCGAGCAGTTCTTC
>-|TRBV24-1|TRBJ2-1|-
CATSDLKARPGEQFF
TGTGCCACCAGTGATTTGAAGGCACGTCCTGGTGAGCAGTTCTTC
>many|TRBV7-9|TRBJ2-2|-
CASSLTQPAMNTGELFF
TGTGCCAGCAGCTTAACCCAGCCCGCCATGAACACCGGGGAGCTGTTTTTT
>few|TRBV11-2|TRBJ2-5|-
CASSRQMKETQYF
TGTGCCAGCAGCCGGCAGATGAAAGAGACCCAGTACTTC
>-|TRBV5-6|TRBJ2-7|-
CASSSPAQSFYEQYF
TGTGCCAGCAGCTCCCCGGCCCAATCATTCTACGAGCAGTACTTC
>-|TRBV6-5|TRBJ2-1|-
CASSSGPPTYNEQFF
TGTGCCAGCAGTTCAGGACCTCCGACCTACAATGAGCAGTTCTTC
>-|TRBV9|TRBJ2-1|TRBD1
CASSVRDRLHNEQFF
TGTGCCAGCAGCGTCCGGGACAGGCTTCACAATGAGCAGTTCTTC
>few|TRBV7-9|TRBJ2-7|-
CASSFPTSGESSYEQYF
TGTGCCAGCAGCTTCCCAACCTCAGGGGAGAGCTCCTACGAGCAGTACTTC
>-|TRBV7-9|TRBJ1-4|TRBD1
CASSGRQGINEKLFF
TGTGCCAGCAGCGGAAGACAGGGGATAAATGAAAAACTGTTTTTT
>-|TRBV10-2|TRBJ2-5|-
CASSLTRGWETQYF
TGCGCCAGCAGTTTGACTAGGGGGTGGGAGACCCAGTACTTC
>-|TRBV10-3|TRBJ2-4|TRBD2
CAISGSGGADKNIQYF
TGTGCCATCAGTGGTAGCGGGGGGGCTGACAAAAACATTCAGTACTTC
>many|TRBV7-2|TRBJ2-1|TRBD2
CASSQSGRSYNEQFF
TGTGCCAGCAGCCAATCCGGGAGGTCCTACAATGAGCAGTTCTTC
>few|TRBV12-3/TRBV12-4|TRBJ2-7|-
CASSLSQGSWYEQYF
TGTGCCAGCAGTTTGAGTCAGGGAAGTTGGTACGAGCAGTACTTC
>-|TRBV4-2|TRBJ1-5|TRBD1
CASTSRTGKPNQPQHF
TGTGCCAGCACTTCTCGGACAGGGAAGCCCAATCAGCCCCAGCATTTT
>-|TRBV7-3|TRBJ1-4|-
CASSLGDTSSEKLFF
TGTGCCAGCAGCTTAGGGGACACCTCGTCTGAAAAACTGTTTTTT
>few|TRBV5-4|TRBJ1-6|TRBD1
CASSAPGQRLGSPLHF
TGTGCCAGCAGCGCTCCGGGACAGAGATTGGGTTCACCCCTCCACTTT
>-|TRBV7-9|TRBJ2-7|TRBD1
CASSPLDRESYEQYF
TGTGCCAGCAGCCCTTTGGACAGGGAATCCTACGAGCAGTACTTC
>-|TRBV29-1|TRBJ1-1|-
CSVEDSGSMFDTEAFF
TGCAGCGTTGAAGATTCGGGCAGTATGTTCGACACTGAAGCTTTCTTT
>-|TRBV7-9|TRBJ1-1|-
CASSLGEDTNTEAFF
TGTGCCAGCAGCTTAGGGGAAGATACGAACACTGAAGCTTTCTTT
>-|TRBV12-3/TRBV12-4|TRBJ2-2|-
CASGEGAGELFF
TGTGCCAGCGGGGAGGGGGCCGGGGAGCTGTTTTTT
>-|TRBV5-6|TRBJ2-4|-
CASSFRYLTGHTKNIQYF
TGTGCCAGCAGCTTCCGATACCTGACAGGTCACACCAAAAACATTCAGTACTTC
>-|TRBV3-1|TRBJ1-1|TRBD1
CASSRRDRETEAFF
TGTGCCAGCAGCCGGCGGGACAGGGAGACTGAAGCTTTCTTT
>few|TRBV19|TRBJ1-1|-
CASSGVAPEAFF
TGTGCCAGTAGCGGGGTCGCTCCTGAAGCTTTCTTT
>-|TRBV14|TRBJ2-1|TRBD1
CASSQGDRVNNEQFF
TGTGCCAGCAGCCAGGGGGACAGGGTAAACAATGAGCAGTTCTTC
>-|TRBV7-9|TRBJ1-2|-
CASSSRVSNYGYTF
TGTGCCAGCAGCTCCCGGGTTTCTAACTATGGCTACACCTTC
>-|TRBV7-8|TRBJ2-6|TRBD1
CASSLAIPGQGAPGANVLTF
TGTGCCAGCAGCTTAGCCATCCCCGGGCAGGGGGCACCTGGGGCCAACGTCCTGACTTTC
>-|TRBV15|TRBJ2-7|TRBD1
CATSRLEKGQGIYEQYF
TGTGCCACCAGCAGACTGGAAAAGGGACAGGGGATCTACGAGCAGTACTTC
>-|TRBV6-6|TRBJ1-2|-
CASLSGYGYTF
TGTGCCAGCCTCTCGGGGTATGGCTACACCTTC
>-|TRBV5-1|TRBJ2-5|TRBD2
CASSLGRLAGEAFQETQYF
TGCGCCAGCAGCTTGGGCCGACTAGCGGGGGAAGCTTTCCAAGAGACCCAGTACTTC
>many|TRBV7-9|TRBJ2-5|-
CASSLRRGEETQYF
TGTGCCAGCAGCCTCAGGCGGGGCGAAGAGACCCAGTACTTC